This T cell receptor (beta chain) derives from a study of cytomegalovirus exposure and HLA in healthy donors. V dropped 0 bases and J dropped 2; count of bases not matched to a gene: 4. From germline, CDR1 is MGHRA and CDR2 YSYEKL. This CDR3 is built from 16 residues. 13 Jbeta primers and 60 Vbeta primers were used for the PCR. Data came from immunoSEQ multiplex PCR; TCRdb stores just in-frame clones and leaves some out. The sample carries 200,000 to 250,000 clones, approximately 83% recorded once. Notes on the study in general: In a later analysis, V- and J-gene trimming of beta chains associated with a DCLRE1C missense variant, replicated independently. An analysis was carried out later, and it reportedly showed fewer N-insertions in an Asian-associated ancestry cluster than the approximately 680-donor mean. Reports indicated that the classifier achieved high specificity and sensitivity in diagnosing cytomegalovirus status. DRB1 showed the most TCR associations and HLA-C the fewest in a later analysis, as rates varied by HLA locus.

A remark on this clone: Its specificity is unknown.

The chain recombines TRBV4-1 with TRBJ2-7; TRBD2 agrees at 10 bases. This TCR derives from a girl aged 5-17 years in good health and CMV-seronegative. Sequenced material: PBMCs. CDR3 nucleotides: TGCGCCAGCAGCCAAGAAACTAGCGGGGCAACCTACGAGCAGTACTTC. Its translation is CASSQETSGATYEQYF.